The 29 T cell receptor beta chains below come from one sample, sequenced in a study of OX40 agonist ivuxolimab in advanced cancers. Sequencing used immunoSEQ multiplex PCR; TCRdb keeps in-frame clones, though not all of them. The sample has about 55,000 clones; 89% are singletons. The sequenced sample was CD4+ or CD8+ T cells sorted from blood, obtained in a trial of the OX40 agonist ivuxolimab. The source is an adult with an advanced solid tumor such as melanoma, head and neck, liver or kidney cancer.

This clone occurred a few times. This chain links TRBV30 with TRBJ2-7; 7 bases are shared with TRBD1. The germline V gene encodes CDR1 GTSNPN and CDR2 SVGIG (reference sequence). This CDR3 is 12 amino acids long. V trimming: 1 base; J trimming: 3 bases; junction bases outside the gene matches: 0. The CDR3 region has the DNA TGTGCCTGGAGTGGGGACAGCTACGAGCAGTACTTC. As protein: CAWSGDSYEQYF.

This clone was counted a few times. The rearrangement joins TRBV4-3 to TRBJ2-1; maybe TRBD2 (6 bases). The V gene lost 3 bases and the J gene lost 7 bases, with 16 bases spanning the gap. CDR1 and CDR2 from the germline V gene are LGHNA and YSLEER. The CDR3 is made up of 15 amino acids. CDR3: CASSQGTGLRNEQFF. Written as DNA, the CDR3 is TGCGCCAGCAGCCAGGGAACGGGACTCAGGAATGAGCAGTTCTTC.

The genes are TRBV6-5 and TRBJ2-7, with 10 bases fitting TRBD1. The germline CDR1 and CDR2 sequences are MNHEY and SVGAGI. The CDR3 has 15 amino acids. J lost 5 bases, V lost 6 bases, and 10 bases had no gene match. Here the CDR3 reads CASRPASGQGHEQYF. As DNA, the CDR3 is TGTGCCAGCAGACCGGCCTCGGGACAGGGGCACGAGCAGTACTTC.

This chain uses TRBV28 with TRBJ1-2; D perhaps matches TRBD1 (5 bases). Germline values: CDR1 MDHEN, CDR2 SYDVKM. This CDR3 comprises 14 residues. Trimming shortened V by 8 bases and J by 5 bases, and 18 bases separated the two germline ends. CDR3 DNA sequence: TGTGCCAGCTGGGACGGGGAAATTTCGTATGGCTACACCTTC. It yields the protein CASWDGEISYGYTF.

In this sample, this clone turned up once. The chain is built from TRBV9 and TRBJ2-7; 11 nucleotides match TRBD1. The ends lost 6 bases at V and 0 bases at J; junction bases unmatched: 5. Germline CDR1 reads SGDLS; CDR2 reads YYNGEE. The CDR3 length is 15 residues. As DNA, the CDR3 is TGTGCCAGCACCCCCGGACAGGGGGCCTCCTACGAGCAGTACTTC. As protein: CASTPGQGASYEQYF.

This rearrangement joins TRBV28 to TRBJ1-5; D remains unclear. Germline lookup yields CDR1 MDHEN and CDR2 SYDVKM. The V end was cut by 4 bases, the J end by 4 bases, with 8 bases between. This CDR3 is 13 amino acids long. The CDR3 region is CASSYGGNQPQHF. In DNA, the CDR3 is TGTGCCAGCAGTTACGGCGGGAATCAGCCCCAGCATTTT. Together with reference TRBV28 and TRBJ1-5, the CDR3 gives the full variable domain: DVKVTQSSRYLVKRTGEKVFLECVQDMDHENMFWYRQDPGLGLRLIYFSYDVKMKEKGDIPEGYSVSREKKERFSLILESASTNQTSMYLCASSYGGNQPQHFGDGTRLSIL.

The CDR3 DNA reads as TGTGCCAGCAGTTTAAACTGGAACAATGAGCAGTTCTTC. This sequence encodes CASSLNWNNEQFF. The chain combines TRBV27 with TRBJ2-1; no firm D call. Trimming took off 2 bases at V and 5 bases at J, with 7 bases between the two ends. Per germline, CDR1 MNHEY and CDR2 SMNVEV (reference sequence). The CDR3 length is 13 residues.

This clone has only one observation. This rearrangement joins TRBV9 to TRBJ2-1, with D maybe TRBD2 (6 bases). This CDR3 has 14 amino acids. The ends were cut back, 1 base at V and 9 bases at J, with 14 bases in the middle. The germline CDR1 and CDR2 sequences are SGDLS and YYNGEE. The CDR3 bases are TGTGCCAGCAGCGTATTGTCCTCCGGGGGTGAGCAGTTCTTC. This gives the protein CASSVLSSGGEQFF.

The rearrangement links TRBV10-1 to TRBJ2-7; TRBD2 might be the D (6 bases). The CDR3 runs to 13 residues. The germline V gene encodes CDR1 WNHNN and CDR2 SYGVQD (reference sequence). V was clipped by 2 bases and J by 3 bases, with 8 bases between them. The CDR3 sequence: CASSEGTHYEQYF. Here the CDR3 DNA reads TGCGCCAGCAGTGAGGGGACTCACTACGAGCAGTACTTC.

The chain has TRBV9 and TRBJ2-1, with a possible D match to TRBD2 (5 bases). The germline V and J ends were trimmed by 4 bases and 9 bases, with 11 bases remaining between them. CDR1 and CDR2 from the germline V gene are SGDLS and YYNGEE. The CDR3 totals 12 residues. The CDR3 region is CASSSGLFEQFF. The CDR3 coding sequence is TGTGCCAGCAGCTCTGGACTCTTTGAGCAGTTCTTC.

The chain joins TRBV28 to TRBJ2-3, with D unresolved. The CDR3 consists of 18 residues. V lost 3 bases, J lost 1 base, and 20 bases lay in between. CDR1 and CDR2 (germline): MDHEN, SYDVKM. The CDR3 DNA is TGTGCCAGCAGTTTCGGCAGGCTGTTAGGCCTTGGCACAGATACGCAGTATTTT. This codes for CASSFGRLLGLGTDTQYF.

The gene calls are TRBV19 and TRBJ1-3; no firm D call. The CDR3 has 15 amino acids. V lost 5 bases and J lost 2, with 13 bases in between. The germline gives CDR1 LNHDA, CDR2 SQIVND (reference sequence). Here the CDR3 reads CASSSPGITGNTIYF. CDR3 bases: TGTGCCAGTAGTTCCCCCGGCATTACTGGAAACACCATATATTTT. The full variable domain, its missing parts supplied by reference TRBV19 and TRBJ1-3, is DGGITQSPKYLFRKEGQNVTLSCEQNLNHDAMYWYRQDPGQGLRLIYYSQIVNDFQKGDIAEGYSVSREKKESFPLTVTSAQKNPTAFYLCASSSPGITGNTIYFGEGSWLTVV.

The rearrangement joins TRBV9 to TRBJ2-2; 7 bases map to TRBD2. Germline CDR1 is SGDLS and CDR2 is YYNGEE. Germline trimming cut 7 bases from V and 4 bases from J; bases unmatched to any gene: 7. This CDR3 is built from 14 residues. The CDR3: CASGLAEITGELFF. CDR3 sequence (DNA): TGTGCCAGCGGGCTAGCGGAAATCACCGGGGAGCTGTTTTTT. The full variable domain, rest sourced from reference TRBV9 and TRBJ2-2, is DSGVTQTPKHLITATGQRVTLRCSPRSGDLSVYWYQQSLDQGLQFLIQYYNGEERAKGNILERFSAQQFPDLHSELNLSSLELGDSALYFCASGLAEITGELFFGEGSRLTVL.

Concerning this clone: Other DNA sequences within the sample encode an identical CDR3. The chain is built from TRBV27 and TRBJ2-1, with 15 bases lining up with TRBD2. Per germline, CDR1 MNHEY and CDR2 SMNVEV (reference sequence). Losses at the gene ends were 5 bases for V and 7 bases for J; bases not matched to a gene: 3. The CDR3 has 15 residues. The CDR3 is CASSPGTSGRNEQFF. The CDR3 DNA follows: TGTGCCAGCAGTCCAGGGACTAGCGGGAGGAATGAGCAGTTCTTC.

CDR3: CASTTRGDRGPYAKNIQYF. The CDR3 DNA reads as TGTGCCAGCACAACTCGAGGGGACAGGGGGCCGTACGCCAAAAACATTCAGTACTTC. The rearrangement links TRBV9 to TRBJ2-4, with 12 nucleotides matching TRBD1. CDR1 and CDR2 from the germline V gene are SGDLS and YYNGEE. This CDR3 region has 19 residues. The trim removed 6 bases at V and 1 base at J, leaving 14 bases unmatched.

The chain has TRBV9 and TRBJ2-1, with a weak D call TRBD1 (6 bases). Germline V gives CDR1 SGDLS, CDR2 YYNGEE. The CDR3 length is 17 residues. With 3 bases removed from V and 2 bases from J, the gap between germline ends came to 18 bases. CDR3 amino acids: CASSAYRTAVPYNEQFF. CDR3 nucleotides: TGTGCCAGCAGCGCATACAGGACAGCCGTACCCTACAATGAGCAGTTCTTC.

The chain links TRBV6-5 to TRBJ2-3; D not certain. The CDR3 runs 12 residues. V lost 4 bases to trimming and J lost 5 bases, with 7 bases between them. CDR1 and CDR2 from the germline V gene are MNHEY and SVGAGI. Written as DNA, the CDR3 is TGTGCCAGCAGTTCCAACGTAGATACGCAGTATTTT. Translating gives CASSSNVDTQYF.

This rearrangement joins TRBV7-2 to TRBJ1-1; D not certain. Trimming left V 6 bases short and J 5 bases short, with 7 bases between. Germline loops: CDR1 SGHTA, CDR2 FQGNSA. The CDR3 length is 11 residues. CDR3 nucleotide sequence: TGTGCCAGCAGGCATTTAACTGAAGCTTTCTTT. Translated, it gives CASRHLTEAFF. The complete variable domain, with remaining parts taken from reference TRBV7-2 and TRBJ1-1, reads GAGVSQSPSNKVTEKGKDVELRCDPISGHTALYWYRQSLGQGLEFLIYFQGNSAPDKSGLPSDRFSAERTGGSVSTLTIQRTQQEDSAVYLCASRHLTEAFFGQGTRLTVV.

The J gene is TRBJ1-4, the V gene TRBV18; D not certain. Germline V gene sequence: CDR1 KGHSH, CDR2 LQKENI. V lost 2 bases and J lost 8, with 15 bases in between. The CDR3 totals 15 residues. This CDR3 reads CASSPSRVAGEKLFF. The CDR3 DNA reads TGTGCCAGCTCACCAAGTAGAGTGGCGGGCGAAAAACTGTTTTTT.

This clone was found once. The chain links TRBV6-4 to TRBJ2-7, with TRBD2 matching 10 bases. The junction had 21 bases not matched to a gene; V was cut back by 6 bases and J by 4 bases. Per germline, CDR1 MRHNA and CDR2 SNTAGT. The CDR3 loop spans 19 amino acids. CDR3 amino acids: CASRDTGTSDDNSEYEQYV. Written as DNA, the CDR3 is TGTGCCAGCAGGGACACCGGGACTAGCGACGACAATAGCGAATACGAGCAGTACGTC.

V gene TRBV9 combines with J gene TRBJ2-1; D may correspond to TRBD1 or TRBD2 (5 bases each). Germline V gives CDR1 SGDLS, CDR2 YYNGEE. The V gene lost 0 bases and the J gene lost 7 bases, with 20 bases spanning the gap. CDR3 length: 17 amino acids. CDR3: CASSVGGPWGRDNEQFF. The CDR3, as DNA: TGTGCCAGCAGCGTAGGGGGTCCTTGGGGGAGAGATAATGAGCAGTTCTTC.

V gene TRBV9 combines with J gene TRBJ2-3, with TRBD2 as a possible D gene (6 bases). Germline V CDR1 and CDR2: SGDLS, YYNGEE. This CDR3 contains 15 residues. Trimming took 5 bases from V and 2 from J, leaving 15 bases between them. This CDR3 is CASSTRDSFTDTQYF. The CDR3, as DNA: TGTGCCAGCAGTACCAGGGACTCTTTCACAGATACGCAGTATTTT.

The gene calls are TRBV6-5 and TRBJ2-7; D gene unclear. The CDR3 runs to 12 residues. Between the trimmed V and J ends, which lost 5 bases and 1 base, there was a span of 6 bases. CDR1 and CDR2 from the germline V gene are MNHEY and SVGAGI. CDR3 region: CASSGVSYEQYV. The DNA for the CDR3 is TGTGCCAGCAGTGGTGTTTCCTACGAGCAGTACGTC.

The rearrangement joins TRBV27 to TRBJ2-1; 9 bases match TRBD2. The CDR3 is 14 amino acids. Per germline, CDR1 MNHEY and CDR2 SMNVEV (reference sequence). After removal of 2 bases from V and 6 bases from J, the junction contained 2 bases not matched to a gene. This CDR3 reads CASSLGTSTNEQFF. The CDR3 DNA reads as TGTGCCAGCAGTTTAGGGACTAGCACCAATGAGCAGTTCTTC.

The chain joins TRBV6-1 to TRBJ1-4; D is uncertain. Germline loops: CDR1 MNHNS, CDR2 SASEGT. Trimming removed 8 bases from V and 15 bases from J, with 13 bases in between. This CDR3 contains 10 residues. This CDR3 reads CASGPGGVFF. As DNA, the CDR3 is TGTGCCAGCGGGCCCGGTGGGGTGTTTTTT.

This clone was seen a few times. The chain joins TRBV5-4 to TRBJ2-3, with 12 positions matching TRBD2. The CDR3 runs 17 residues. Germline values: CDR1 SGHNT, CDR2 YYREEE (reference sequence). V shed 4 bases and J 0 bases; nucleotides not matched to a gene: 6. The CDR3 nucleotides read TGTGCCAGCAGCCCCAGACTAGCGGGGGCTAGCACAGATACGCAGTATTTT. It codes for CASSPRLAGASTDTQYF.

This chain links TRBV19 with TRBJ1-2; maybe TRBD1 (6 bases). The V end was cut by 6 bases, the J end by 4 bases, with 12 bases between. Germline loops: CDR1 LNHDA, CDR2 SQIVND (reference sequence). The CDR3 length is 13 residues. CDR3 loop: CASRTGRSYGYTF. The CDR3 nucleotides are TGTGCCAGTAGAACAGGGAGAAGCTATGGCTACACCTTC.

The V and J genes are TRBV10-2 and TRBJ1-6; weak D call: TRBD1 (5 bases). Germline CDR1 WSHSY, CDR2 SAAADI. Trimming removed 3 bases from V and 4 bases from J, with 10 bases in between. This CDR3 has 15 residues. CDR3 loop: CASSEAGGYNSPLHF. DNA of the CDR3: TGCGCCAGCAGTGAAGCGGGGGGTTATAATTCACCCCTCCACTTT.

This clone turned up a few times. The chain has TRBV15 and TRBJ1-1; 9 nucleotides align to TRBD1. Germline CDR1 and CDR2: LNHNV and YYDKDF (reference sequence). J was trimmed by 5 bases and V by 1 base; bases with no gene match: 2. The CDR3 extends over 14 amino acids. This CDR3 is CATSRAGQGTEAFF. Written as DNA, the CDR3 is TGTGCCACCAGCAGAGCCGGACAGGGGACTGAAGCTTTCTTT.